Each of the 28 T cell receptor beta chains below was sequenced from the same sample in a study of spatial heterogeneity in lung cancer. Each CDR3 protein gets one entry after TCRdb re-called the 5' RACE reads with MiXCR. The table lists about 38,000 distinct CDR3 sequences, around 5.2% of them singletons. Time point in this sample: sample taken at primary tumor resection. No cell sorting; template was whole RNA from tumor, lung tissue or PBMC. The input for sequencing was PBMCs, taken at surgery. The source is a female donor with early-stage non-small cell lung cancer.

This clonotype was seen repeatedly, ten times or more. The V gene is TRBV3-1, the J gene TRBJ2-7, with D possibly TRBD2 on 5 matching bases. The CDR3 sequence is 16 residues long. V was trimmed by 0 bases and J by 0 bases, leaving 12 bases between them. Germline V gene sequence: CDR1 LGHDT, CDR2 YNNKEL (reference sequence). This CDR3 is CASSQDQLGSSYEQYF. The CDR3 DNA follows: TGTGCCAGCAGCCAAGATCAGCTGGGGAGCTCCTACGAGCAGTACTTC.

The chain has TRBV3-1 and TRBJ1-1, with TRBD1 matching over 9 bases. Unmatched junction bases numbered 4, after V lost 8 bases and J lost 3 bases. In germline, CDR1 is LGHDT, CDR2 YNNKEL (reference sequence). The CDR3 is made up of 13 amino acids. The CDR3, as DNA: TGTGCCAGCGCACGACAGGGGGACACTGAAGCTTTCTTT. Its protein is CASARQGDTEAFF.

This clonotype has a count of ten or more. The gene calls are TRBV28 and TRBJ2-1, with 7 bases aligning to TRBD1. CDR3 size: 15 residues. With V trimmed by 5 bases and J by 7 bases, 11 bases remained unmatched. Germline V gene data show CDR1 as MDHEN and CDR2 as SYDVKM. For the CDR3, the DNA is TGTGCCAGCAGTCCCACGGGACAGCCTCGGAATGAGCAGTTCTTC. It codes for CASSPTGQPRNEQFF.

This clonotype was picked up many times. The chain joins TRBV4-3 to TRBJ2-3, with D perhaps assigned TRBD1 or TRBD2 (5 bases each). Germline values: CDR1 LGHNA, CDR2 YSLEER. V was clipped by 4 bases and J by 4 bases, with 15 bases between them. CDR3 length equals 15 residues. This CDR3 reads CASSRGPAGPDTQYF. CDR3 nucleotide sequence: TGCGCCAGCAGCCGGGGACCCGCAGGCCCAGATACGCAGTATTTT.

This chain joins TRBV14 and TRBJ2-5; 8 bases are shared with TRBD2. Germline-derived CDR1 and CDR2 are SGHDN and FVKESK. V lost 4 bases, J lost 5 bases, and 12 bases stayed unmatched. This CDR3 spans 16 amino acids. The CDR3 loop is CASSRWGGGKKETQYF. The CDR3 DNA is TGTGCCAGCAGCCGTTGGGGCGGGGGGAAGAAGGAGACCCAGTACTTC. Drawing the rest from reference TRBV14 and TRBJ2-5, the complete variable domain is EAGVTQFPSHSVIEKGQTVTLRCDPISGHDNLYWYRRVMGKEIKFLLHFVKESKQDESGMPNNRFLAERTGGTYSTLKVQPAELEDSGVYFCASSRWGGGKKETQYFGPGTRLLVL.

This clonotype was seen many times. V usage is TRBV6-5 and J usage is TRBJ2-3; no clear D gene. This CDR3 region has 13 residues. Per the germline V gene, CDR1 is MNHEY and CDR2 is SVGAGI. V was clipped by 0 bases and J by 8 bases, with 9 bases between them. The CDR3 sequence is CASSYSRAGTQYF. The CDR3 region has the DNA TGTGCCAGCAGTTACTCGAGAGCTGGTACGCAGTATTTT.

In its sample, this clonotype was seen many times. The J gene is TRBJ2-3, the V gene TRBV15, with a weak D call TRBD2 (6 bases). V lost 0 bases and J 3 bases, leaving 19 bases between the germline ends. This CDR3 contains 18 residues. CDR1 and CDR2 (germline): LNHNV, YYDKDF (reference sequence). CDR3 protein: CATSRDGLASVLTDTQYF. CDR3 sequence (DNA): TGTGCCACCAGCAGAGATGGTCTGGCTAGCGTTTTGACAGATACGCAGTATTTT.

This clonotype was counted a few times. The chain links TRBV7-8 to TRBJ2-5; unclear D gene. Germline V gives CDR1 SGHVS, CDR2 FQNEAQ. CDR3 size: 15 residues. V was cut by 5 bases and J by 1 base, with 14 bases left in between. The CDR3 spells CASSNRVGFQETQYF. CDR3 nucleotide sequence: TGTGCCAGCAGCAATAGGGTAGGGTTCCAAGAGACCCAGTACTTC.

There are many counts of this clonotype. The rearrangement uses TRBV5-1 and TRBJ2-2; TRBD1 or TRBD2 may be the D gene (5 bases each). Germline loops: CDR1 SGHRS, CDR2 YFSETQ. V dropped 1 base and J dropped 0 bases, with 10 bases sitting between them. The CDR3 contains 16 residues. Written as DNA, the CDR3 is TGCGCCAGCAGCTTGACGGGACGGACGAACACCGGGGAGCTGTTTTTT. Amino acid sequence: CASSLTGRTNTGELFF.

This clonotype was counted ten times or more. The chain employs TRBV30 and TRBJ1-2; D is uncertain. V gave up 2 bases and J gave up 8 bases, with 9 bases separating them. Germline V CDR1 and CDR2: GTSNPN, SVGIG (reference sequence). This CDR3 has 11 residues. DNA of the CDR3: TGTGCCTGGAGTCTGACAAGGGGCTACACCTTC. Translated, it gives CAWSLTRGYTF.

This clonotype was seen ten or more times. The chain employs TRBV20-1 and TRBJ2-1, with 10 bases identical to TRBD2. The ends lost 2 bases at V and 4 bases at J; junction bases unmatched: 8. Germline assignment: CDR1 DFQATT and CDR2 SNEGSKA (reference sequence). This CDR3 comprises 16 residues. The CDR3 loop reads CSARIPSGGPYNEQFF. The CDR3 region has the DNA TGCAGTGCTAGAATCCCTAGCGGGGGACCATACAATGAGCAGTTCTTC.

This clonotype was picked up many times. V gene TRBV11-2 combines with J gene TRBJ1-1; a possible D gene is TRBD1 (6 bases). V was pared by 5 bases and J by 1 base, with 20 bases between. CDR1 is SGHAT and CDR2 is FQNNGV in the germline V gene. The CDR3 has 17 amino acids. CDR3 sequence (DNA): TGTGCCAGCAGCCCCCTTACAGGGAGGAGGGGGAACACTGAAGCTTTCTTT. Protein sequence: CASSPLTGRRGNTEAFF.

This clonotype was counted a few times. This chain links TRBV9 with TRBJ2-3; D is perhaps TRBD2 (6 bases). Trimming shortened V by 1 base and J by 1 base, and 10 bases separated the two germline ends. Looked up from germline, CDR1 is SGDLS and CDR2 is YYNGEE. This CDR3 has 15 residues. The CDR3 nucleotides read TGTGCCAGCAGCGTAATAGCGGACGGCACAGATACGCAGTATTTT. This sequence encodes CASSVIADGTDTQYF. Complete variable domain (other parts from reference TRBV9 and TRBJ2-3): DSGVTQTPKHLITATGQRVTLRCSPRSGDLSVYWYQQSLDQGLQFLIQYYNGEERAKGNILERFSAQQFPDLHSELNLSSLELGDSALYFCASSVIADGTDTQYFGPGTRLTVL.

Sample share makes this clonotype medium-sized. V is TRBV2 and J is TRBJ2-2, with 9 positions matching TRBD1. V lost 2 bases to trimming and J lost 3 bases; unmatched junction nucleotides: 4. The germline CDR1 and CDR2 sequences are SNHLY and FYNNEI. CDR3 length: 16 residues. The CDR3 loop reads CASSENRGRDTGELFF. Written as DNA, the CDR3 is TGTGCCAGCAGTGAAAACAGGGGGCGCGACACCGGGGAGCTGTTTTTT.

This clonotype was observed many times. V gene TRBV28 combines with J gene TRBJ1-5, with D maybe TRBD1 (5 bases). This CDR3 is 15 amino acids long. The germline V and J ends were trimmed by 6 bases and 9 bases, with 21 bases remaining between them. CDR1 is MDHEN, CDR2 SYDVKM, per germline. CDR3 coding DNA: TGTGCCAGCAGCCCTACGGGGGGGGACTGGGGGCCCCAGCATTTT. As protein: CASSPTGGDWGPQHF.

There are many counts of this clonotype. The rearrangement links TRBV10-3 to TRBJ2-1, with 7 nucleotides matching TRBD2. Trimming removed 0 bases from V and 2 bases from J; junction bases left unmatched: 1. The V gene's germline CDR1 is ENHRY and CDR2 SYGVKD. The CDR3 consists of 15 residues. CDR3 in amino acids: CAISESGTTYNEQFF. The DNA of the CDR3 is TGTGCCATCAGTGAGTCCGGGACTACCTACAATGAGCAGTTCTTC.

At least ten counts were recorded for this clonotype. The rearrangement joins TRBV2 to TRBJ1-1, with D uncertain. The V end lost 5 bases, the J end lost 1 base, and 8 bases lay between the germline ends. The CDR3 runs 13 residues. CDR1 and CDR2 (germline): SNHLY, FYNNEI. The CDR3 DNA reads TGTGCCAGCAGTAAGGAAAGGAACACTGAAGCTTTCTTT. Its translation: CASSKERNTEAFF.

The chain uses TRBV3-1 and TRBJ2-2; D perhaps matches TRBD1 (6 bases). Between the trimmed V and J ends, which lost 8 bases and 2 bases, there was a span of 9 bases. Germline-derived CDR1 and CDR2 are LGHDT and YNNKEL (reference sequence). The CDR3 spans 13 residues. CDR3 protein: CASQDSNTGELFF. The CDR3 nucleotides are TGTGCCAGCCAGGACAGCAACACCGGGGAGCTGTTTTTT.

This clonotype was observed many times. The chain recombines TRBV7-3 with TRBJ1-1, with D maybe TRBD1 (5 bases). Per the germline V gene, CDR1 is SGHTA and CDR2 is FQGTGA. V gave up 5 bases and J gave up 3 bases, with 10 bases separating them. CDR3 length: 13 amino acids. The CDR3 sequence: CASSPGIDTEAFF. The CDR3 DNA reads as TGTGCCAGCAGCCCAGGGATTGACACTGAAGCTTTCTTT.

This clonotype was found many times. The chain carries TRBV27 and TRBJ2-3; 8 positions agree with TRBD1. The CDR3 has 15 amino acids. The ends lost 4 bases at V and 2 bases at J; junction bases unmatched: 5. Per germline, CDR1 MNHEY and CDR2 SMNVEV (reference sequence). The CDR3 DNA sequence: TGTGCCAGCAGTTCCAGGGGGCACGCCACAGATACGCAGTATTTT. It yields the protein CASSSRGHATDTQYF.

This clonotype was recorded a few times. The chain has TRBV19 and TRBJ2-3; D may be TRBD1 (5 bases). The CDR3 runs to 17 residues. Germline V lookup: CDR1 LNHDA, CDR2 SQIVND (reference sequence). The ends were cut back, 2 bases at V and 0 bases at J, with 15 bases in the middle. CDR3 DNA sequence: TGTGCCAGTAGTATATTTCGGCAGGGCTCTAGCACAGATACGCAGTATTTT. Encoded protein: CASSIFRQGSSTDTQYF.

This clonotype was recorded at least ten times. In DNA form, the CDR3 reads TGTGCCAGCAGTTTAAGAACCCAAAAGGGGACCCAGCATTTT. Translation: CASSLRTQKGTQHF. This chain joins TRBV27 and TRBJ1-5; D may be TRBD1 (5 bases). The germline V gene has CDR1 MNHEY and CDR2 SMNVEV (reference sequence). Trimming shortened V by 2 bases and J by 11 bases, and 16 bases separated the two germline ends. The CDR3 covers 14 residues.

This clonotype was seen repeatedly, ten times or more. The J gene is TRBJ1-6, the V gene TRBV19; maybe TRBD1 (6 bases). Germline V gene lookup returns CDR1 LNHDA and CDR2 SQIVND (reference sequence). V was trimmed by 3 bases and J by 11 bases, leaving 14 bases between them. The CDR3 is made up of 14 amino acids. CDR3 amino acids: CASSIRTVGTPLHF. Here the CDR3 DNA reads TGTGCCAGTAGTATCCGGACAGTTGGTACACCCCTCCACTTT.

The table lists this clonotype with many counts. This chain links TRBV3-1 with TRBJ2-5; 10 nucleotides agree with TRBD2. The CDR3 runs 16 residues. Germline CDR1 LGHDT, CDR2 YNNKEL (reference sequence). The V gene end was trimmed by 3 bases and the J gene end by 5 bases; junction bases not matched to a gene: 9. The DNA of the CDR3 is TGTGCCAGCAGCCAGGAAGCGGGGGGGCTTAGTGAGACCCAGTACTTC. Amino acid sequence: CASSQEAGGLSETQYF.

This clonotype came up many times. V is TRBV10-3 and J is TRBJ1-2; a possible D gene is TRBD1 (5 bases). The germline V gene has CDR1 ENHRY and CDR2 SYGVKD. The CDR3 covers 14 residues. Trimming stripped 0 bases from V and 2 bases from J, with 7 bases between. DNA for the CDR3: TGTGCCATCAGTGAGTCTGAGGGGAACTATGGCTACACCTTC. Translating gives CAISESEGNYGYTF.

This clonotype came up many times. The chain employs TRBV28 and TRBJ1-1; D ambiguous. The CDR3 is 13 residues long. CDR1 and CDR2 from the germline V gene are MDHEN and SYDVKM. Trimming pared 6 bases from V and 4 bases from J, leaving 12 bases between. CDR3 region: CASRSGVVTEAFF. CDR3 DNA sequence: TGTGCCAGCAGGTCCGGGGTGGTCACTGAAGCTTTCTTT.

This clonotype was seen repeatedly, ten times or more. The rearrangement uses TRBV11-2 and TRBJ2-7; 12 bases fit TRBD2. The V and J ends lost 3 bases and 6 bases, in that order; junction bases with no gene match: 21. This CDR3 is 20 amino acids long. Germline V gene lookup returns CDR1 SGHAT and CDR2 FQNNGV. The CDR3: CASSFFRRRGLAGPAAEQYF. The CDR3 DNA reads TGTGCCAGCAGCTTCTTCCGACGACGTGGACTAGCGGGACCCGCGGCCGAGCAGTACTTC.

This clonotype was found a few times. The chain carries TRBV12-3 or TRBV12-4 and TRBJ2-3; D not certain. This CDR3 region has 15 residues. V lost 6 bases, J lost 6 bases, and 19 bases lay in between. The CDR3 region is CASSPGLPGSDTQYF. Here the CDR3 DNA reads TGTGCCAGCAGCCCCGGGCTACCCGGCTCTGATACGCAGTATTTT.